This T cell receptor (beta chain) emerged from a study of blood T cell repertoires in COVID-19. Germline CDR1 KGHDR, CDR2 SFDVKD. V lost 10 bases, J lost 5 bases, and 7 bases stayed unmatched. The CDR3 is 13 residues long. Clones were sequenced by immunoSEQ multiplex PCR, and TCRdb holds only the in-frame ones, with some missing. The table includes approximately 65,000 clones, under 80% detected once. This clonotype originated in a man in his 60s with acute or convalescent COVID-19. The sample taken for sequencing was peripheral blood. This chain joins TRBV24-1 and TRBJ2-1; 7 bases are shared with TRBD2. The chain's CDR3 is CATAGVGDNEQFF. The DNA of the CDR3 is TGTGCCACTGCGGGAGTGGGCGACAATGAGCAGTTCTTC.